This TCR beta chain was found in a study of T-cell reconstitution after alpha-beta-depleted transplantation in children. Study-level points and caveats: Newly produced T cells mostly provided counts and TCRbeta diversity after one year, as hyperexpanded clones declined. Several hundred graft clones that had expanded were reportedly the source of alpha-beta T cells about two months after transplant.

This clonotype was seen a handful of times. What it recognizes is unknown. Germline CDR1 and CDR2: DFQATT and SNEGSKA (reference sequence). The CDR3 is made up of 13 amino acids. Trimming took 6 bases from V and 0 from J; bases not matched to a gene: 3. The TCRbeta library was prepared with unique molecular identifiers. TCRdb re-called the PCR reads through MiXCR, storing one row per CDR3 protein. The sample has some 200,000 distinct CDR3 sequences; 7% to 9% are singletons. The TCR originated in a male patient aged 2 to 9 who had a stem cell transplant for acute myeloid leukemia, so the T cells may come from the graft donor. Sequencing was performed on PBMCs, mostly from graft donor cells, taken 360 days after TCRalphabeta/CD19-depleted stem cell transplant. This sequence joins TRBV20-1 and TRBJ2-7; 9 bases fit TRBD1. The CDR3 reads CSAKQGASYEQYF. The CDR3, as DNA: TGCAGTGCCAAACAGGGGGCCTCCTACGAGCAGTACTTC.